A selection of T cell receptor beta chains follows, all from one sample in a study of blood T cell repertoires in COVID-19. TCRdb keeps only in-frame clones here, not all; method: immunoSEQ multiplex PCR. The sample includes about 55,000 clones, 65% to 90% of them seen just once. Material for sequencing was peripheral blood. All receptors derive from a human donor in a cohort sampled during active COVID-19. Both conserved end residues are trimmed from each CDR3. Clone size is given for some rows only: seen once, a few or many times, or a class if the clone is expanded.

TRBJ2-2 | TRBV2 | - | ASSEELDRNTGELF
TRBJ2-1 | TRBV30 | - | AWSPSGRTYNEQF
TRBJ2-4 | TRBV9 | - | ASSVAREGIQY
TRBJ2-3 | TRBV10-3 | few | AISEGTTGSSDTQY
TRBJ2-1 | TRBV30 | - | AWSVLWTSGRINEQF
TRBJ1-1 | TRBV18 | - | ASSRGSAEAF
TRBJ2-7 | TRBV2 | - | ASRTLVESSYEQY
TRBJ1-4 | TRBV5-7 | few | ASRGRDRPEKLF
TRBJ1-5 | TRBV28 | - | ASRSRQPQH
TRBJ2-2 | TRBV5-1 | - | ASSWRDGSTNTGELF
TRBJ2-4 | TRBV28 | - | VVGAGKNIQY
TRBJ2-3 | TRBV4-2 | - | ASSQDGLAGGPITDTQY
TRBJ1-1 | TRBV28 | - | ASVSWGDTEAF
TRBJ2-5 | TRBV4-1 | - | ASSQPTRQGRRETQY
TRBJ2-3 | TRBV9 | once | ASSVGGGNTDTQY
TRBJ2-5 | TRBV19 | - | ASSITGRRETQY
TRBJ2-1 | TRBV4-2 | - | ASSQESSLNEQF
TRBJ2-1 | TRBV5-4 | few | ASSLETGKQF
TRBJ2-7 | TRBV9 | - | ASSVGPPGTSGRSSYEQY
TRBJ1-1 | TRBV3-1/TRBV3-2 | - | ASRGWDRAETEAF
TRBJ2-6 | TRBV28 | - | ASLAGVAGANVLT
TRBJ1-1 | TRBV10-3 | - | AISDSDRGDTEAF
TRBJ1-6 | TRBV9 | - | ASSVGDSSYNSPLH
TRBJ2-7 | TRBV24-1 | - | ATSERGTIGLYEQY
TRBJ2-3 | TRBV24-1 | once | ATTAGRGLADTQY
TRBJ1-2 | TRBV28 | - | ASSSGSTGGLGGYT
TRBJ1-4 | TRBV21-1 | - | ASSKTQDRGFEKLF
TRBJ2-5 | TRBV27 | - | ASARDRQETQY
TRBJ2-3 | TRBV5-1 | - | ASSPSSGSGDTQY
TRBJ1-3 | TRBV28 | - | ASNLRTLSPGNTIY
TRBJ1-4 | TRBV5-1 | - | ASSLASGGTNEKLF
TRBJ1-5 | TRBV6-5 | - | ASSPVGDRQPQH
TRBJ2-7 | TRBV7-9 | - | ASSHPGATDYEQY